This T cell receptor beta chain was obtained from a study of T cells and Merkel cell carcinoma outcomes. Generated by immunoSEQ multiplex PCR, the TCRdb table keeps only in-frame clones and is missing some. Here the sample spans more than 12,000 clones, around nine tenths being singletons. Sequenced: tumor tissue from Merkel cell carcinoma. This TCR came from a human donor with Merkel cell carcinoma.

The CDR3 DNA follows: TGCAGCGTCTCTAGCGGAGGGGAGACCCAGTACTTC. This encodes CSVSSGGETQYF. This chain connects TRBV29-1 to TRBJ2-5, with TRBD2 identical over 7 bases. CDR1 and CDR2 (germline): SQVTM, ANQGSEA. With V trimmed by 6 bases and J by 5 bases, 6 bases remained unmatched. This CDR3 comprises 12 residues. The complete variable domain, with remaining parts taken from reference TRBV29-1 and TRBJ2-5, reads SAVISQKPSRDICQRGTSLTIQCQVDSQVTMMFWYRQQPGQSLTLIATANQGSEATYESGFVIDKFPISRPNLTFSTLTVSNMSPEDSSIYLCSVSSGGETQYFGPGTRLLVL.